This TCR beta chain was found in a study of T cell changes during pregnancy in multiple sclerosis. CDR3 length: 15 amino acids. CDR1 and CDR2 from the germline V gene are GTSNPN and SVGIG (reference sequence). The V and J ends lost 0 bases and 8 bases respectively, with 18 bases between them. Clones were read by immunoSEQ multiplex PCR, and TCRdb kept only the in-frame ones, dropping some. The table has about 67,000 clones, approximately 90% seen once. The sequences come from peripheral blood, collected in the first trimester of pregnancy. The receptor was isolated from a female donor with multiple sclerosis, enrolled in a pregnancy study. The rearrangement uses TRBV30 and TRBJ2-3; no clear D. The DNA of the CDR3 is TGTGCCTGGAGTGTACCAAGTTGGAGTCCAGTTACGCAGTATTTT. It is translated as CAWSVPSWSPVTQYF.